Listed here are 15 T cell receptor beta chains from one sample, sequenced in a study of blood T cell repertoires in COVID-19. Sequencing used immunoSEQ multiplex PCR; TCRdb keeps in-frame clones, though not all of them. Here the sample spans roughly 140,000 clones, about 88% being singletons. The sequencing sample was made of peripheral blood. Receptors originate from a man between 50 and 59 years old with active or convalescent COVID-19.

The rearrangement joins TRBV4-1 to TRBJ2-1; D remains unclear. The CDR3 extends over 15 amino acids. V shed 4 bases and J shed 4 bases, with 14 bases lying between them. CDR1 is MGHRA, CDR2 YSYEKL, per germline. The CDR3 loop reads CASSPRYRSYNEQFF. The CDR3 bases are TGCGCCAGCAGCCCCCGCTACAGATCTTACAATGAGCAGTTCTTC.

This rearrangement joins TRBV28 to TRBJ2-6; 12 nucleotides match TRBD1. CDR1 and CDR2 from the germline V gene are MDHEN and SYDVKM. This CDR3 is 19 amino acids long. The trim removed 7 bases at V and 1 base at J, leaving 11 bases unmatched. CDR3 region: CASNGGQGALTSGANVLTF. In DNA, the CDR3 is TGTGCCAGCAATGGGGGACAGGGGGCGCTTACTTCTGGGGCCAACGTCCTGACTTTC.

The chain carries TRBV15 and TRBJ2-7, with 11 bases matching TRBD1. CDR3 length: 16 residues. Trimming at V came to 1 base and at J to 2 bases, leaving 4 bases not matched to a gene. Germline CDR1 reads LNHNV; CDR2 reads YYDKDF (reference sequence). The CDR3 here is CATSRVAGQGAYEQYF. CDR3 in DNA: TGTGCCACCAGCAGAGTTGCGGGACAGGGGGCCTACGAGCAGTACTTC.

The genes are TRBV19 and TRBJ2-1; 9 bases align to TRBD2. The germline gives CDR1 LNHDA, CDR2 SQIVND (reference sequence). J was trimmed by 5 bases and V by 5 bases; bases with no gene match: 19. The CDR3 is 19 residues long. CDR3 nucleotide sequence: TGTGCCAGTAGTCCCCCGCTTTGGCTAGCGGGAACAGTCAACAATGAGCAGTTCTTC. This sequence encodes CASSPPLWLAGTVNNEQFF.

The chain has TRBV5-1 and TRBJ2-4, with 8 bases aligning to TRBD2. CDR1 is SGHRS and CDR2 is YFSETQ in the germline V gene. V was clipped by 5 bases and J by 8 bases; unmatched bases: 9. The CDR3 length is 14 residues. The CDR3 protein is CASRGSGRFDIQYF. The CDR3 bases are TGCGCCAGCAGAGGAAGCGGGAGATTCGACATTCAGTACTTC.

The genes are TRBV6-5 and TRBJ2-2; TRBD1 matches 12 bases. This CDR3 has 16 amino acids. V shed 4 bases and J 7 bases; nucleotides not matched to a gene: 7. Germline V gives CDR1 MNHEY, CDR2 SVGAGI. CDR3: CASSFGTGGSVGELFF. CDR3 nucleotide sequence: TGTGCCAGCAGTTTTGGGACAGGGGGCTCTGTCGGGGAGCTGTTTTTT.

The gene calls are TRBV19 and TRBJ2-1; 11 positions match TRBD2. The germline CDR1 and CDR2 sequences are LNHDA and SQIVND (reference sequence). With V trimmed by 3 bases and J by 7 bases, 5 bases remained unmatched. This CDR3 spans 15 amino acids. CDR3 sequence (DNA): TGTGCCAGTAGTATCGGGGGGACTAGCGGTAATGAGCAGTTCTTC. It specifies CASSIGGTSGNEQFF.

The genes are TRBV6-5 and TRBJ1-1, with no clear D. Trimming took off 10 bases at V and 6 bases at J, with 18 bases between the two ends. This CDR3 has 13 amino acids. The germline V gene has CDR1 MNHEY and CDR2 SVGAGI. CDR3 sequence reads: CATFYGPSAEAFF. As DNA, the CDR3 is TGTGCCACATTTTATGGGCCGTCGGCTGAAGCTTTCTTT.

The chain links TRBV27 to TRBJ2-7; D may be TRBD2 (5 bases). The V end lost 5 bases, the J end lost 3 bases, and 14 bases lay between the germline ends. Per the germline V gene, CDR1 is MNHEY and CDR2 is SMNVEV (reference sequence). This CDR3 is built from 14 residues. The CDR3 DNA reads TGTGCCAGCAGTCCCACGGCTAGCCGCTACGAGCAGTACTTC. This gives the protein CASSPTASRYEQYF.

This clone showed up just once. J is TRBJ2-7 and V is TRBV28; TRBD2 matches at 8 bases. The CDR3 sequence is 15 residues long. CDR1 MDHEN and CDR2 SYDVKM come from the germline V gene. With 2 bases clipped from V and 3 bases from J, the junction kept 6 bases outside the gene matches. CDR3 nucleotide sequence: TGTGCCAGCAGTTTAACCCTGGCGGGAGGCTACGAGCAGTACTTC. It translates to CASSLTLAGGYEQYF.

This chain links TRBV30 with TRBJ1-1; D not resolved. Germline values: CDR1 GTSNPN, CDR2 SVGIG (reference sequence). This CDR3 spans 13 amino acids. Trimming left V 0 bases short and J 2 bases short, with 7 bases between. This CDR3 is CAWSVYINTEAFF. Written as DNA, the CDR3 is TGTGCCTGGAGTGTTTACATAAACACTGAAGCTTTCTTT.

In nucleotides, the CDR3 is TGCAGCGTTTCGACTAGCGGGAACGAGCAGTACTTC. Translated, it gives CSVSTSGNEQYF. The V gene is TRBV29-1, the J gene TRBJ2-7; 11 positions match TRBD2. This CDR3 is built from 12 residues. Trimming at V came to 5 bases and at J to 5 bases, leaving 2 bases not matched to a gene. Germline lookup yields CDR1 SQVTM and CDR2 ANQGSEA.

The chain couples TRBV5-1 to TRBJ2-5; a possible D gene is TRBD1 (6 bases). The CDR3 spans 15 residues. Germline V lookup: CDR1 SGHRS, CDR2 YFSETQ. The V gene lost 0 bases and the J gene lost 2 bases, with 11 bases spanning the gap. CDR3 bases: TGCGCCAGCAGCTTGGGATGGGGGCAGCAAGAGACCCAGTACTTC. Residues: CASSLGWGQQETQYF.

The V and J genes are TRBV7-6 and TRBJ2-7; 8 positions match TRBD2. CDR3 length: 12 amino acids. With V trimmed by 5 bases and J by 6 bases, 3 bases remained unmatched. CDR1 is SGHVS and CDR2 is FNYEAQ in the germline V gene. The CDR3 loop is CASSPAGGEQYF. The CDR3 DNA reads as TGTGCCAGCAGCCCGGCGGGAGGCGAGCAGTACTTC. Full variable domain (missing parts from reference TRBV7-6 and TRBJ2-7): GAGVSQSPRYKVTKRGQDVALRCDPISGHVSLYWYRQALGQGPEFLTYFNYEAQQDKSGLPNDRFSAERPEGSISTLTIQRTEQRDSAMYRCASSPAGGEQYFGPGTRLTVT.

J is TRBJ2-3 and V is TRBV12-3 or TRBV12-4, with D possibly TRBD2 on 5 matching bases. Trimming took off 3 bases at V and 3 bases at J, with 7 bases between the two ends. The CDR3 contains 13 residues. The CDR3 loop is CASSLAGTDTQYF. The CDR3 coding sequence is TGTGCCAGCAGTTTGGCGGGTACAGATACGCAGTATTTT.